The rows below give T cell receptor beta chains drawn from one sample of a study of T cells in Graves' hyperthyroidism and ophthalmopathy. TCRdb independently ran MiXCR on the multiplex PCR reads; one entry per CDR3 protein. The sample consists of about 300,000 distinct CDR3 sequences, less than 20% of them appearing once. Specimen: blood. The receptors originated from a man aged 50 or older with Graves' ophthalmopathy. Each CDR3 is given with its conserved first and last residue. The D gene is left open where the match is weak. Where a row states a size, it is once, few, many or the class of an expanded clone; other rows omit it.

size	V	J	D	CDR3	DNA
.	TRBV29-1	TRBJ1-2	TRBD1	CSVITGGYGYTF	TGCAGCGTGATAACAGGGGGCTATGGCTACACCTTC
many	TRBV11-2	TRBJ1-4	TRBD1	CASRAPGQEITNEKLFF	TGTGCCAGCAGGGCACCGGGACAGGAGATAACTAATGAAAAACTGTTTTTT
few	TRBV12-3/TRBV12-4	TRBJ1-1	TRBD1	CASSLNRGPTEAFF	TGTGCCAGCAGTTTGAACAGGGGGCCCACTGAAGCTTTCTTT
.	TRBV6-1	TRBJ2-2	TRBD2	CASSPRVVAGNTGELFF	TGTGCCAGCAGTCCGCGTGTGGTAGCGGGAAACACCGGGGAGCTGTTTTTT
many	TRBV18	TRBJ1-1	TRBD1	CASSPVLGQGTEAFF	TGTGCCAGCTCACCAGTTTTAGGACAGGGCACTGAAGCTTTCTTT
.	TRBV6-1	TRBJ2-2	.	CASRGVGELFF	TGTGCCAGCAGGGGAGTCGGGGAGCTGTTTTTT
many	TRBV28	TRBJ2-2	.	CASSTTNTGELFF	TGTGCCAGCAGTACCACTAACACCGGGGAGCTGTTTTTT
.	TRBV7-2	TRBJ2-5	TRBD2	CASSLGGTSQETQYF	TGTGCCAGCAGCTTAGGGGGGACTAGTCAAGAGACCCAGTACTTC
.	TRBV27	TRBJ2-7	.	CATQGVHVDEQYF	TGTGCCACCCAAGGCGTCCATGTAGACGAGCAGTACTTC
many	TRBV20-1	TRBJ2-7	TRBD2	CSARDTPSGNYEQYF	TGCAGTGCTAGAGATACCCCTAGCGGGAACTACGAGCAGTACTTC
many	TRBV12-3/TRBV12-4	TRBJ2-1	.	CASSRRGTNNEQFF	TGTGCCAGCAGCCGCCGGGGGACCAACAATGAGCAGTTCTTC
few	TRBV5-1	TRBJ2-1	TRBD2	CASSLPLAGYNEQFF	TGCGCCAGCAGCCTTCCACTAGCGGGTTACAATGAGCAGTTCTTC
once	TRBV6-1	TRBJ2-7	TRBD1	CASSNPGQGPYEQYF	TGTGCCAGCAGTAACCCGGGACAGGGGCCCTACGAGCAGTACTTC
many	TRBV28	TRBJ1-4	.	CASSLSATPGSNEKLFF	TGTGCCAGCAGTTTATCGGCAACCCCGGGGAGTAATGAAAAACTGTTTTTT
many	TRBV13	TRBJ1-3	.	CASSSLGNTIYF	TGTGCCAGCAGCTCATTGGGAAACACCATATATTTT
.	TRBV5-1	TRBJ2-5	TRBD2	CASSVSGRAWEETQYF	TGCGCCAGCAGCGTTAGCGGGAGGGCGTGGGAAGAGACCCAGTACTTC
many	TRBV20-1	TRBJ2-7	TRBD2	CSASAKLAGGDEQYF	TGCAGTGCTAGTGCGAAACTCGCGGGAGGGGATGAGCAGTACTTC
.	TRBV6-1	TRBJ2-1	.	CASSGASYNEQFF	TGTGCCAGTAGCGGAGCCTCCTACAATGAGCAGTTCTTC
few	TRBV29-1	TRBJ2-1	TRBD1	CSVGTGYNEQFF	TGCAGCGTCGGGACAGGGTACAATGAGCAGTTCTTC
many	TRBV11-2	TRBJ2-2	.	CASSARMGGELFF	TGTGCCAGCAGCGCGAGGATGGGCGGGGAGCTGTTTTTT